This T cell receptor (beta chain) stems from a study of OX40 agonist ivuxolimab in advanced cancers. Study context: It was ivuxolimab, an agonistic anti-OX40 (CD134) antibody, that patients were treated with. Age averaged approximately 60 years (range roughly 23 to 85), and roughly 80% were male.

Clones were sequenced by immunoSEQ multiplex PCR, and TCRdb holds only the in-frame ones, with some missing. The sample has 71,000 or so clones; about 93% are singletons. In germline, CDR1 is MGHRA, CDR2 YSYEKL. V lost 1 base to trimming and J lost 5 bases, with 8 bases between them. The length of the CDR3 is 14 residues. A history of autoimmune disease or systemic immunosuppression excluded patients. Material: CD4+ or CD8+ T cells sorted from blood, obtained in a trial of the OX40 agonist ivuxolimab. This clonotype was sampled from an adult with an advanced solid tumor such as melanoma, head and neck, liver or kidney cancer. The chain recombines TRBV4-1 with TRBJ2-2, with D unresolved. Here the CDR3 reads CASSQAITTGELFF. The CDR3 nucleotides read TGCGCCAGCAGCCAAGCGATAACTACCGGGGAGCTGTTTTTT.